This is a list of T cell receptor beta chains from one sample in a study of T cell responses to AZD1222 COVID-19 vaccine. The protocol was immunoSEQ multiplex PCR, while the TCRdb copy is restricted to in-frame clones and leaves out a portion. The top ten clones hold 1.5% of a sample with 80,000 or so clones, nearly 90% of them seen once. Material: peripheral blood, obtained on day 0 of AZD1222 vaccination. The source is an adult in good health. CDR3s include the opening cysteine and the closing phenylalanine or tryptophan. D genes are given only for firm matches. Clone size is shown for a subset of rows, as once, few, many or a class of expanded clone.

TGTGCCAGCTCACCACCGGAAAAAGATACGCAGTATTTT,CASSPPEKDTQYF,NA,TRBJ2-3,TRBV18,NA
TGCAGCGCCTTCATAAACTCCGGGACAGGGGCTGAAAAACTGTTTTTT,CSAFINSGTGAEKLFF,TRBD1,TRBJ1-4,TRBV29-1,NA
TGTGCCAGCAGTGAGACAGGGATCGTAAACTATGGCTACACCTTC,CASSETGIVNYGYTF,TRBD1,TRBJ1-2,TRBV27,NA
TGTGCCAGCACACGACTAGCGGGAGGTAGCGACGAGCAGTACTTC,CASTRLAGGSDEQYF,TRBD2,TRBJ2-7,TRBV2,few
TGTGCCAGCAGCAACAGACAGGAGAGTACCTACGAGCAGTACTTC,CASSNRQESTYEQYF,NA,TRBJ2-7,TRBV7-8,NA
TGTGCCAGCAGCCCCTGGACAGGGGTTTCCTACGAGCAGTACTTC,CASSPWTGVSYEQYF,TRBD1,TRBJ2-7,TRBV7-9,NA
TGTGCCAGCTCACCCCCGGCCCATGGGCTCTATGGCTACACCTTC,CASSPPAHGLYGYTF,NA,TRBJ1-2,TRBV18,NA
TGCGCCAGCAGCCGCCAATATAATTCACCCCTCCACTTT,CASSRQYNSPLHF,NA,TRBJ1-6,TRBV4-3,NA
TGCAGCGCTGGATCTGGGGCCAACGTCCTGACTTTC,CSAGSGANVLTF,NA,TRBJ2-6,TRBV29-1,NA
TGTGCCAGTAGTATAAATCTAGCGGGAGTGAATACGCAGTATTTT,CASSINLAGVNTQYF,TRBD2,TRBJ2-3,TRBV19,NA
TGCGCCAGCAGCTATGACAGGGTGGTCTATGGCTACACCTTC,CASSYDRVVYGYTF,TRBD1,TRBJ1-2,TRBV5-1,NA
TGCGCCAGCAGCTTCGGCTCAGGGGAGACCCAGTACTTC,CASSFGSGETQYF,NA,TRBJ2-5,TRBV5-1,NA
TGCGCCAGCAGCTTGGGGATGGATGAGCAGTTCTTC,CASSLGMDEQFF,NA,TRBJ2-1,TRBV5-1,NA
TGCGCCAGCAGCTTTCTATCTCCAGGGCTGAACACTGAAGCTTTCTTT,CASSFLSPGLNTEAFF,NA,TRBJ1-1,TRBV5-1,NA
TGTGCTAGTGGTTTGAATCTTGAGACCCAGTACTTC,CASGLNLETQYF,NA,TRBJ2-5,TRBV12-5,NA
TGTGCCAGCAGTCCCCGGTTGGGGGCCAACGTCCTGACTTTC,CASSPRLGANVLTF,NA,TRBJ2-6,TRBV27,NA
TGTGCCAGCAGCCTGACAGCGGCTAACTATGGCTACACCTTC,CASSLTAANYGYTF,NA,TRBJ1-2,TRBV3-1/TRBV3-2,NA
TGTGCCAGCAGCTTAGGTGACGGCTCAGCAACTAATGAAAAACTGTTTTTT,CASSLGDGSATNEKLFF,NA,TRBJ1-4,TRBV7-8,NA
TGCGCCAGCAGCTTAAGGGCCGGGACTAGCGCGAGCTCCTACAATGAGCAGTTCTTC,CASSLRAGTSASSYNEQFF,TRBD2,TRBJ2-1,TRBV5-1,few
TGTGCCAGCAGTGAGGCAGGGAATTCTGGAAACACCATATATTTT,CASSEAGNSGNTIYF,NA,TRBJ1-3,TRBV25-1,NA
TGTGCCAGTAGTATCCTGCCTGGGCGGACATACGAGCAGTACTTC,CASSILPGRTYEQYF,NA,TRBJ2-7,TRBV19,NA
TGTGCTAGTGGTTCCCCCGGGGGGATCCCCACTGAAGCTTTCTTT,CASGSPGGIPTEAFF,NA,TRBJ1-1,TRBV12-5,NA
TGTGCCAGCAGCCGGGGACAGGGAACTAATGAAAAACTGTTTTTT,CASSRGQGTNEKLFF,TRBD1,TRBJ1-4,TRBV11-2,NA
TGTGCCAGCAGCTTAGTACAGGGTAATGAAGCTTTCTTT,CASSLVQGNEAFF,NA,TRBJ1-1,TRBV7-2,NA
TGTGCCAGCAGCGAAAGCGGGGCCAATGAGCAGTTCTTC,CASSESGANEQFF,TRBD2,TRBJ2-1,TRBV3-1/TRBV3-2,NA
TGTGCCAGCAGCCCGGGACTCCACCACGAGCAGTACTTC,CASSPGLHHEQYF,NA,TRBJ2-7,TRBV5-8,NA
TGCGCCAGCAGCCAAGACCGCGGGCCAAATCAGCCCCAGCATTTT,CASSQDRGPNQPQHF,NA,TRBJ1-5,TRBV4-3,few
TGCGCCAGCAGCTTGGGTCCGGGACAGGGCAAGGAGCAGTACTTC,CASSLGPGQGKEQYF,TRBD1,TRBJ2-7,TRBV5-1,NA
TGTGCCAGTAGTGCTACAGGGGGGAATGAGCAGTTCTTC,CASSATGGNEQFF,TRBD1,TRBJ2-1,TRBV19,NA
TGTGCCAGTACCCCAGGGATTGTTGGCAATGAGCAGTTCTTC,CASTPGIVGNEQFF,NA,TRBJ2-1,TRBV19,once
TGTGCCAGCAGTTTATCGACAGGGGTCCAATCTCTGTTCTTC,CASSLSTGVQSLFF,TRBD1,TRBJ2-1,TRBV27,once
TGTGCCAGCAGCTTGGCTCTGGTCAGGGAGAGCTATGGCTACACCTTC,CASSLALVRESYGYTF,NA,TRBJ1-2,TRBV5-5,NA
TGCGCCAGCAGCTCTCAAATGAACACTGAAGCTTTCTTT,CASSSQMNTEAFF,NA,TRBJ1-1,TRBV5-1,NA
TGTGCCAGCAGTTTAGGGGGTACGCAGTATTTT,CASSLGGTQYF,NA,TRBJ2-3,TRBV12-3/TRBV12-4,NA
TGTGCCAGCAGTTACCAGGGGCGGTGGACTGAAGCTTTCTTT,CASSYQGRWTEAFF,NA,TRBJ1-1,TRBV6-5,NA
TGTGCCAGCAGCATCGGGACAGGTGGGACTGAAGCTTTCTTT,CASSIGTGGTEAFF,TRBD1,TRBJ1-1,TRBV7-3,NA
TGCAGCGTTGAAAAGGGCTACAATGAGCAGTTCTTC,CSVEKGYNEQFF,NA,TRBJ2-1,TRBV29-1,NA
TGTGCCAGCAGAAGACAGGGATCCCACCATGAGCAGTTCTTC,CASRRQGSHHEQFF,TRBD1,TRBJ2-1,TRBV3-1/TRBV3-2,once
TGTGCCAGTAGTATACAGGCGCAGGGTGGCCAGCATTTT,CASSIQAQGGQHF,NA,TRBJ1-5,TRBV19,NA
TGTGCCATCAGTGGGACTAGCGGGCGCACCCTCCCGGATGAGCAGTTCTTC,CAISGTSGRTLPDEQFF,TRBD2,TRBJ2-1,TRBV10-3,NA
TGTGCCAGCACCAGGGATAGCACCGGGGAGCTGTTTTTT,CASTRDSTGELFF,NA,TRBJ2-2,TRBV6-5,NA
TGTGCCAGCAGGACCGCCTACGAGCAGTACTTC,CASRTAYEQYF,NA,TRBJ2-7,TRBV6-1,NA
TGTGCCAGCAGACTCCTAGCGGGAGGTGCAGATACGCAGTATTTT,CASRLLAGGADTQYF,TRBD2,TRBJ2-3,TRBV27,NA
TGTGCCACCAGTGATGTGCATCTGGATACGCAGTATTTT,CATSDVHLDTQYF,NA,TRBJ2-3,TRBV24-1,NA
TGTGCCTGGAGCCAGGGGTGGGGGGCCAACGTCCTGACTTTC,CAWSQGWGANVLTF,NA,TRBJ2-6,TRBV30,NA
TGTGCCACCGCAGGGACGAACACCGGGGAGCTGTTTTTT,CATAGTNTGELFF,NA,TRBJ2-2,TRBV10-3,NA
TGTGCCAGCAGCGCAGAGGGACAGGGGAACACCATATATTTT,CASSAEGQGNTIYF,TRBD1,TRBJ1-3,TRBV7-8,NA
TGTGCCAGCAGCTTAGCCAGCGGGAGTCTCTACAATGAGCAGTTCTTC,CASSLASGSLYNEQFF,TRBD2,TRBJ2-1,TRBV7-8,NA
TGTGCCAGCAGCTTAGTACAGGGGGCCGGGGAGACCCAGTACTTC,CASSLVQGAGETQYF,TRBD1,TRBJ2-5,TRBV7-3,NA
TGTGCCAGTACAGGGGGCGCCGAGACCCAGTACTTC,CASTGGAETQYF,TRBD1,TRBJ2-5,TRBV7-9,NA